The clone carrying this T cell receptor (beta chain) was seen repeatedly, ten times or more. Its matching antigen is unknown. As to time point: newly diagnosed GD, antithyroid drugs for less than 3 months. From PBMCs, RNA was extracted and then used to make the TCR library. The source of the sample is a study of regulatory T cells in long-lasting Graves disease. Study-wide results and limits: Among the persistent patients, 2,500 to 3,500 public clonotypes were shared, more than the approximately 1,000 shared among new patients.

The V and J ends lost 6 bases and 2 bases, in that order; junction bases with no gene match: 7. This CDR3 has 15 amino acids. Germline-derived CDR1 and CDR2 are SGDLS and YYNGEE. CDR3 regions were amplified by Arm-PCR using iRepertoire HTBI primers to build TCR beta libraries. In the source study's methods: Identified across the samples were 62 TRBV segments and around 14 TRBJ segments. A single record per CDR3 protein comes from TCRdb applying MiXCR to the multiplex PCR reads. It is TCRdb's table, rather than the study itself, that gives the V and J calls and clone size. The sample has 400,000 to 450,000 distinct CDR3 sequences; about 16% are singletons. These same records also appear under a second study, on T cells in Graves' hyperthyroidism and ophthalmopathy. That investigation notes: Initially, a first-round RT-PCR of the TCR CDR3 employed the HTBI primer set. The model forecast ophthalmopathy, anticipating it by a median about six months before onset.

This receptor was identified in a woman aged 25 to 39 with Graves disease. The chain recombines TRBV9 with TRBJ2-1; 8 nucleotides match TRBD2. This material consisted of peripheral blood mononuclear cells (PBMCs), taken at new diagnosis, from a patient treated with antithyroid drugs. This CDR3 reads CASTPGGSPYNEQFF. In DNA form, the CDR3 reads TGTGCCAGCACCCCGGGGGGGAGCCCCTACAATGAGCAGTTCTTC.